This T cell receptor beta chain appears in the sequencing data of a study of OX40 agonist ivuxolimab in advanced cancers. Assay: immunoSEQ multiplex PCR; the TCRdb copy retains only in-frame clones and omits some. The sample includes tens of thousands of clones, 84% seen only once; the top ten take under 7%. Germline V gene lookup returns CDR1 SGHDN and CDR2 FVKESK. Trimming shortened V by 2 bases and J by 0 bases, and 9 bases separated the two germline ends. CDR3 length: 15 amino acids. The chain couples TRBV14 to TRBJ2-3; possibly TRBD2 for D (5 bases). The source was CD4+ or CD8+ T cells sorted from blood, collected in a trial of the OX40 agonist ivuxolimab. The receptor comes from an adult with an advanced solid tumor such as melanoma, head and neck, liver or kidney cancer. The DNA of the CDR3 is TGTGCCAGCAGCCAATCGGGGTCGAGCACAGATACGCAGTATTTT. It yields the protein CASSQSGSSTDTQYF.